This TCR beta chain was captured in a study of response to subunit inactivated influenza vaccine. Overall study findings and caveats: The authors offered the suggestion that each seasonal influenza vaccination recruits few new T cells.

This clonotype has a handful of counts. Its antigen is not known. TCRdb recomputed calls from the RT-PCR reads with MiXCR, one row per CDR3 protein. The sample has 150,000 or so distinct CDR3 sequences; approximately 10% are singletons. The TCR sequence derives from a man aged 50 or older who received an inactivated influenza vaccine. The sequencing here drew on non-naive T cells sorted from PBMCs, taken about 40 days after vaccination.

CDR3 protein: CATSRGTSGRLITDTQYF. The CDR3 DNA follows: TGTGCCACCAGCAGAGGGACTAGCGGGAGGCTCATCACAGATACGCAGTATTTT. The V gene is TRBV15, the J gene TRBJ2-3, with 14 nucleotides matching TRBD2. The germline gives CDR1 LNHNV, CDR2 YYDKDF (reference sequence). There are 18 residues in the CDR3. V lost 1 base to trimming and J lost 2 bases; unmatched junction nucleotides: 5.